This TCR beta chain was observed in a study of blood T cell repertoires in COVID-19. Assay: immunoSEQ multiplex PCR; the TCRdb copy retains only in-frame clones and omits some. This table has 380,000 or so clones, around nine tenths appearing once. Between the trimmed V and J ends, which lost 2 bases and 9 bases, there was a span of 20 bases. This CDR3 spans 16 amino acids. CDR1 is SGHTS, CDR2 YDEGEE, per germline. The sequence came from a woman in her thirties with acute COVID-19. The chain combines TRBV5-8 with TRBJ1-4; D is unresolved. Sequencing used PBMCs or T cells enriched from blood (not recorded which). In DNA form, the CDR3 reads TGTGCCAGCAGCTTTCATCGTTCGGGGTCCGATCAAAAACTGTTTTTT. Translation: CASSFHRSGSDQKLFF.